The rows below give T cell receptor beta chains drawn from one sample of a study of T cell responses to AZD1222 COVID-19 vaccine. Method: immunoSEQ multiplex PCR; TCRdb's copy keeps in-frame clones and lacks some. The sample includes some 63,000 clones, 89% of them seen just once. The source material was peripheral blood, sampled 28 days after the second AZD1222 dose. These receptors were obtained from an adult who received the AZD1222 COVID-19 vaccine. CDR3s include the opening cysteine and the closing phenylalanine or tryptophan. D genes are given only for firm matches. Clone size is not always given. Where it is, it says once, few, many or a class for expanded clones.

.	TRBJ2-5	TRBV19	.	CASSTLPGPESETQYF	TGTGCCAGTAGTACCCTTCCGGGACCCGAGTCGGAGACCCAGTACTTC
.	TRBJ1-6	TRBV6-5	.	CASRIGDNSPLHF	TGTGCCAGCAGGATAGGGGACAATTCACCCCTCCACTTT
.	TRBJ2-2	TRBV4-3	.	CASSLTKRRHTGELFF	TGCGCCAGCAGCCTAACCAAACGGAGACACACCGGGGAGCTGTTTTTT
.	TRBJ1-5	TRBV19	TRBD1	CASRRDSSNQPQHF	TGTGCCAGTAGAAGGGACAGTAGCAATCAGCCCCAGCATTTT
.	TRBJ2-7	TRBV2	.	CASGLAIYEQYF	TGTGCCAGCGGCCTAGCGATTTACGAGCAGTACTTC
.	TRBJ1-5	TRBV7-9	.	CASSSPGDGNQPQHF	TGTGCCAGCAGCTCCCCAGGTGATGGCAATCAGCCCCAGCATTTT
.	TRBJ2-1	TRBV4-3	.	CASSPSGGSYNEQFF	TGCGCCAGCAGCCCCTCCGGAGGCTCCTACAATGAGCAGTTCTTC
.	TRBJ1-5	TRBV10-3	TRBD1	CAISELGQVNQPQHF	TGTGCCATCAGTGAGTTGGGACAGGTAAACCAGCCCCAGCATTTT
.	TRBJ1-5	TRBV2	.	CASSDKLSNQPQHF	TGTGCCAGCAGTGACAAATTAAGCAATCAGCCCCAGCATTTT
.	TRBJ2-3	TRBV3-1/TRBV3-2	.	CASSQDPIITGFNGTDTQYF	TGTGCCAGCAGCCAAGATCCCATTATAACAGGTTTCAATGGCACAGATACGCAGTATTTT
once	TRBJ1-6	TRBV6-1	.	CASSERVIYNSPLHF	TGTGCCAGCAGTGAAAGAGTCATCTATAATTCACCCCTCCACTTT